These T cell receptor beta chains were read from a single sample in a study of T cells in localized non-small cell lung cancer. Profiled with immunoSEQ multiplex PCR; TCRdb holds only in-frame clones, not every one. This table has roughly 40,000 clones, 65% to 90% appearing once. The sequencing here drew on peripheral blood mononuclear cells, taken before any cancer treatment. The receptors stem from a male donor aged 60 or over with stage II lung adenocarcinoma. Both conserved end residues are part of each CDR3.

TRBJ2-3 TRBV6-1 CASSEQTLTDTQYF
TRBJ1-1 TRBV6-6 CASQVAGSNTEAFF
TRBJ2-4 TRBV4-1 CASSQEDGRNIQYF
TRBJ2-7 TRBV25-1 CASSEGASGRNEQYF
TRBJ2-1 TRBV9 CASSPLAAGSNEQFF
TRBJ2-7 TRBV30 CAWSVSGYEQYF
TRBJ2-7 TRBV6-5 CASNAVGLAGYEQYF
TRBJ2-7 TRBV7-9 CASSLGWGVAGSSYEQYF
TRBJ1-2 TRBV7-9 CASSRGYGYTF
TRBJ2-1 TRBV4-2 CASSQETTSLYNEQFF
TRBJ1-4 TRBV5-1 CASSPATGGRSEKLFF
TRBJ2-7 TRBV28 CASSYRYEQYF
TRBJ1-1 TRBV7-2 CASSRDREYEAFF
TRBJ2-1 TRBV19 CASSALGAGQPNEQFF
TRBJ2-2 TRBV7-6 CASSLTRSTGELFF
TRBJ1-5 TRBV5-6 CASSLVGQGIQPQHF
TRBJ1-4 TRBV30 CAWSRGQGSEKLFF
TRBJ1-1 TRBV27 CASSSTGAGYAFF
TRBJ2-3 TRBV7-3 CASSAVGFSTTDTQYF
TRBJ2-2 TRBV19 CASSRAGTGDSGELFF
TRBJ2-5 TRBV30 CAWSKQGAREQYF
TRBJ1-4 TRBV30 CAWSVGRGFGELFF
TRBJ1-1 TRBV28 CASSLFTEAFF
TRBJ1-2 TRBV6-6 CASSLGQGAPGYTF